A single sample gave rise to the 14 T cell receptor beta chains below, sequenced in a study of response to subunit inactivated influenza vaccine. TCRdb reanalysed the RT-PCR reads using MiXCR and keeps one entry per CDR3 protein. The sample lists about 190,000 distinct CDR3 sequences, approximately 15% seen once, with about a quarter in the top ten. This specimen was CD8+ T cells sorted from PBMCs, taken roughly 5 days after vaccination. The source is a man aged 45-65 years who received an inactivated influenza vaccine.

This chain connects TRBV20-1 to TRBJ1-1; D unresolved. Germline V CDR1 and CDR2: DFQATT, SNEGSKA (reference sequence). V was trimmed by 0 bases and J by 1 base, leaving 6 bases between them. CDR3 length: 13 residues. The CDR3 DNA reads TGCAGTGCTAGAGACGGGGAGAACACTGAAGCTTTCTTT. It codes for CSARDGENTEAFF.

This rearrangement joins TRBV12-3 or TRBV12-4 to TRBJ1-2; no firm D call. The CDR3 runs to 12 residues. The V and J ends lost 5 bases and 6 bases respectively, with 10 bases between them. The CDR3 is CASSLQPNGYTF. DNA for the CDR3: TGTGCCAGCAGTCTACAGCCTAATGGCTACACCTTC.

This clonotype has only a few counts. The chain uses TRBV4-2 and TRBJ2-2; perhaps TRBD2 as D (5 bases). Germline lookup yields CDR1 LGHNA and CDR2 YNFKEQ. Deletions cut 3 bases from V and 4 bases from J, with 18 bases between. This CDR3 is 17 amino acids long. In DNA form, the CDR3 reads TGTGCCAGCAGCCAGTGGGTTGGTAGCGCTGGCACCGGGGAGCTGTTTTTT. Protein sequence: CASSQWVGSAGTGELFF.

In this sample, this clonotype turned up a few times. The chain combines TRBV29-1 with TRBJ2-1; D uncertain. Trimming pared 5 bases from V and 4 bases from J, leaving 15 bases between. The CDR3 is 14 amino acids. Germline CDR1 is SQVTM and CDR2 is ANQGSEA. CDR3 DNA sequence: TGCAGCGTTTTAAGTGGGCCTCATTACAATGAGCAGTTCTTC. Amino acid sequence: CSVLSGPHYNEQFF.

This clonotype was seen only a few times. V usage is TRBV6-1 and J usage is TRBJ2-6; weak D call: TRBD1 (5 bases). V shed 5 bases and J shed 0 bases, with 17 bases lying between them. The CDR3 runs to 18 residues. Germline CDR1 is MNHNS and CDR2 is SASEGT. The CDR3, as DNA: TGTGCCAGCAGTCCTAGACAGCTCCCACTCTCTGGGGCCAACGTCCTGACTTTC. It yields the protein CASSPRQLPLSGANVLTF.

The chain employs TRBV7-9 and TRBJ1-1; maybe TRBD1 (5 bases). V lost 5 bases and J 1 base, leaving 11 bases between the germline ends. Germline CDR1 SEHNR, CDR2 FQNEAQ (reference sequence). The CDR3 extends over 14 amino acids. CDR3 nucleotide sequence: TGTGCCAGCAGCCTTCTGGGGCAGAACACTGAAGCTTTCTTT. It is translated as CASSLLGQNTEAFF.

V gene TRBV29-1 combines with J gene TRBJ2-1; 10 bases line up with TRBD2. Germline assignment: CDR1 SQVTM and CDR2 ANQGSEA. CDR3 length: 15 amino acids. The junction had 12 bases not matched to a gene; V was cut back by 3 bases and J by 10 bases. The chain's CDR3 is CSVEELASGSEEQFF. The CDR3 DNA is TGCAGCGTTGAGGAGTTGGCTAGCGGGAGTGAAGAGCAGTTCTTC.

This clonotype was observed many times. The chain carries TRBV15 and TRBJ2-4; D may be TRBD1 (5 bases). CDR3 length: 16 residues. Trimming removed 6 bases at V and 0 bases at J, with 15 bases between. The V gene's germline CDR1 is LNHNV and CDR2 YYDKDF (reference sequence). In DNA form, the CDR3 reads TGTGCCACCAGGGATCTACTGGGGCTAGCCAAAAACATTCAGTACTTC. Translated, it gives CATRDLLGLAKNIQYF.

A note on this clonotype: Mismatch with germline at one junction end may stem from a read error. DNA of the CDR3: TGTGCCAGCAGTTTGGGGTACAATGGGCAGTTCTTC. Protein: CASSLGYNGQFF. The J gene is TRBJ2-1, the V gene TRBV12-3 or TRBV12-4; D is unclear. This CDR3 is built from 12 residues.

The rearrangement joins TRBV9 to TRBJ2-2, with D maybe TRBD2 (6 bases). V lost 2 bases and J 6 bases, leaving 11 bases between the germline ends. This CDR3 contains 14 residues. Per germline, CDR1 SGDLS and CDR2 YYNGEE. Here the CDR3 reads CASSVPTRPGELFF. The DNA for the CDR3 is TGTGCCAGCAGCGTTCCGACTAGACCCGGGGAGCTGTTTTTT.

This clonotype was counted a few times. The rearrangement uses TRBV7-3 and TRBJ2-3, with 9 bases lining up with TRBD2. Germline V gene sequence: CDR1 SGHTA, CDR2 FQGTGA. The V segment lost 2 bases and the J segment 0 bases; nucleotides outside the gene matches: 6. The CDR3 is 17 amino acids. As DNA, the CDR3 is TGTGCCAGCAGCTTATTGGGGAGCGGGGGGAGCACAGATACGCAGTATTTT. This sequence encodes CASSLLGSGGSTDTQYF. The full variable domain, rest sourced from reference TRBV7-3 and TRBJ2-3, is GAGVSQTPSNKVTEKGKYVELRCDPISGHTALYWYRQSLGQGPEFLIYFQGTGAADDSGLPNDRFFAVRPEGSVSTLKIQRTERGDSAVYLCASSLLGSGGSTDTQYFGPGTRLTVL.

There are a few counts of this clonotype. V and J are TRBV9 and TRBJ2-5, with 7 bases lining up with TRBD2. The CDR3 runs to 14 residues. V lost 0 bases to trimming and J lost 5 bases; unmatched junction nucleotides: 4. Germline loops: CDR1 SGDLS, CDR2 YYNGEE. CDR3 amino acids: CASSVGGTMETQYF. CDR3 in DNA: TGTGCCAGCAGCGTAGGAGGGACTATGGAGACCCAGTACTTC.

This clonotype was seen repeatedly, ten times or more. The chain employs TRBV12-3 or TRBV12-4 and TRBJ1-1; D unclear. With 3 bases removed from V and 0 bases from J, the gap between germline ends came to 5 bases. The CDR3 spans 13 residues. The CDR3 region is CASSFKLNTEAFF. CDR3 nucleotides: TGTGCCAGCAGTTTTAAACTGAACACTGAAGCTTTCTTT.

This clonotype was counted only a few times. The V and J genes are TRBV7-9 and TRBJ2-7, with D maybe TRBD2 (5 bases). CDR1 SEHNR and CDR2 FQNEAQ come from the germline V gene (reference sequence). CDR3 length: 11 residues. V was shortened by 4 bases and J by 7 bases, with 8 bases between the two germline ends. The CDR3 sequence is CASSSSGEQYF. For the CDR3, the DNA is TGTGCCAGCAGCTCCTCGGGAGAGCAGTACTTC.